What follows describes a single TCR beta chain. Its target is unknown. This specimen comes from a study of blood T cells in healthy people across ages. Alongside a J-beta primer mix, a sample-barcoded 5' primer served in a second PCR lasting about 6 to 12 cycles. All samples gave at least 3 million CDR3-containing paired-end reads. MiXCR, run by TCRdb on the 5' RACE reads, gives a single entry per CDR3 protein. The repertoire holds about 1,000,000 distinct CDR3 sequences, with 45% as singletons. Study outcomes and limitations: Expanded clonotype changes were possibly confounded by unknown donor CMV status. Higher diversity, along with more naive CD4+ cells, distinguished long-lived donors from aged donors.

There are 14 residues in the CDR3. Trimming removed 6 bases at V and 8 bases at J, with 19 bases between. The germline V gene encodes CDR1 MDHEN and CDR2 SYDVKM. The receptor was derived from a woman between 55 and 75 years old in good health. V and J are TRBV28 and TRBJ1-1; tentatively, D is TRBD1 (6 bases). The source material was blood. This CDR3 is CASSIITGTREAFF. Written as DNA, the CDR3 is TGTGCCAGCAGCATTATTACCGGGACAAGAGAAGCTTTCTTT.